This TCR beta chain was recovered during a study of CD8+CD57+ T cells in acquired aplastic anemia. As for the study in general: Sorted cells (CD4+ and CD8+) yielded DNA amounts that averaged approximately 3.2 ug. Study results and limitations: Patients and controls shared 25 to 30 CD8+ CDR3 sequences, which appeared highly expressed in patients and within their immunodominant clones. Statistical testing detected no significant gap in CD8+ Simpson's diversity between patients and controls.

The use of genomic DNA as template underpinned the TCR beta VDJ and CDR3 profiling. TCRdb independently ran MiXCR on the reads; one entry per CDR3 protein. The sample contains about 160,000 distinct CDR3 sequences, roughly 48% of which appear only once. A word on this clonotype: Antigen specificity is unknown. A much larger clonotype is one base distant, so this may be a read error.

Patients who underwent sequencing had shown CD8+CD57+ cell expansion by flow cytometry. This CDR3 is 13 amino acids long. Germline CDR1 reads SGHKS; CDR2 reads YYEKEE (reference sequence). The chain carries TRBV5-5 and TRBJ1-1, with TRBD1 as a possible D gene (6 bases). The sequencing input was sorted CD4+, CD8+, or CD8+CD57+ T cells (not recorded which) from PBMCs. This sequence originates from a human donor with aplastic anemia. The CDR3 here is CASSLPGDSEALF. CDR3 DNA: TGTGCCAGCAGCTTACCAGGGGATTCCGAAGCTCTCTTT. The full variable domain, completed using reference TRBV5-5 and TRBJ1-1, is DAGVTQSPTHLIKTRGQQVTLRCSPISGHKSVSWYQQVLGQGPQFIFQYYEKEERGRGNFPDRFSARQFPNYSSELNVNALLLGDSALYLCASSLPGDSEALFGQGTRLTVV.